The rows below give T cell receptor beta chains drawn from one sample of a study of cytomegalovirus exposure and HLA in healthy donors. Clones were sequenced by immunoSEQ multiplex PCR, and TCRdb holds only the in-frame ones, with some missing. The data contain about 160,000 clones, approximately 80% of them singletons. Sequenced material: PBMCs. These receptors were obtained from a woman between 18 and 29 years old in good health and CMV-seronegative. Both conserved end residues are part of each CDR3. A D gene is named only where the DNA matches it firmly. Size is omitted from some rows. Given values are once, few, many or a class for expanded clones.

v_gene	j_gene	abundance	d_gene	CDR3aa	CDR3nt
TRBV2	TRBJ1-2	-	-	CASSESGSTNYGYTF	TGTGCCAGCAGTGAATCAGGGTCGACTAACTATGGCTACACCTTC
TRBV6-5	TRBJ2-1	-	TRBD1	CASTRDRGLYNEQFF	TGTGCCAGCACCCGAGACAGGGGGTTATACAATGAGCAGTTCTTC
TRBV10-1	TRBJ2-5	once	-	CASSSTRGRETQYF	TGCGCCAGCAGTTCGACCAGGGGACGCGAGACCCAGTACTTC
TRBV5-1	TRBJ2-5	-	-	CASGGGGSETQYF	TGCGCCAGCGGAGGCGGTGGGAGTGAGACCCAGTACTTC
TRBV18	TRBJ2-1	-	TRBD1	CASTATGYQSYNEQFF	TGTGCCAGCACAGCGACAGGGTATCAGTCCTACAATGAGCAGTTCTTC
TRBV27	TRBJ2-1	-	-	CASSLFGGRRIEQFF	TGTGCCAGCAGTTTATTCGGCGGGCGCAGGATCGAGCAGTTCTTC
TRBV6-1	TRBJ2-6	-	-	CASSESRIVAGANVLTF	TGTGCCAGCAGTGAGTCCAGGATTGTCGCCGGGGCCAACGTCCTGACTTTC
TRBV5-1	TRBJ1-4	-	TRBD1	CASSRQGATNEKLFF	TGCGCCAGCAGCCGACAGGGCGCAACTAATGAAAAACTGTTTTTT
TRBV5-4	TRBJ1-2	-	TRBD1	CASSFPRDRRSGYTF	TGTGCCAGCAGCTTCCCCCGGGACAGACGGAGTGGCTACACCTTC
TRBV2	TRBJ2-5	-	-	CASSWTEETQYF	TGTGCCAGCAGCTGGACAGAAGAGACCCAGTACTTC
TRBV5-8	TRBJ1-4	few	-	CASSLGNYATNEKLFF	TGTGCCAGCAGCTTGGGCAACTATGCAACTAATGAAAAACTGTTTTTT
TRBV29-1	TRBJ2-7	-	TRBD2	CSVDGLAGNEQYF	TGCAGCGTTGATGGACTAGCGGGAAACGAGCAGTACTTC
TRBV5-4	TRBJ2-7	few	-	CASNSDMAYEQYF	TGTGCCAGCAACTCAGACATGGCCTACGAGCAGTACTTC
TRBV18	TRBJ2-2	few	-	CASSPVGKTGELFF	TGTGCCAGCTCACCGGTTGGCAAAACCGGGGAGCTGTTTTTT
TRBV6-1	TRBJ1-2	-	TRBD1	CASSETRTGSGYTF	TGTGCCAGCAGTGAAACAAGGACAGGGAGTGGCTACACCTTC
TRBV5-1	TRBJ2-2	-	TRBD1	CASSLQGAANTGELFF	TGCGCCAGCAGCTTGCAGGGGGCCGCGAACACCGGGGAGCTGTTTTTT
TRBV6-6	TRBJ2-7	-	-	CASSYSGGSYEQYF	TGTGCCAGCAGTTACTCGGGAGGCTCCTACGAGCAGTACTTC
TRBV5-1	TRBJ2-2	-	TRBD1	CASSKGQANTGELFF	TGCGCCAGCAGCAAGGGACAGGCGAACACCGGGGAGCTGTTTTTT
TRBV6-1	TRBJ1-1	-	TRBD1	CASSKGSGQGWTEAFF	TGTGCCAGCAGTAAAGGGTCGGGACAGGGGTGGACTGAAGCTTTCTTT
TRBV2	TRBJ2-7	-	-	CASSERGSYEQYF	TGTGCCAGCAGTGAACGGGGATCCTACGAGCAGTACTTC
TRBV5-8	TRBJ2-2	-	TRBD2	CASSPGGGRRTGELFF	TGTGCCAGCAGCCCGGGAGGGGGGAGGCGCACCGGGGAGCTGTTTTTT
TRBV27	TRBJ2-2	-	TRBD1	CASSSQGAGGGELFF	TGTGCCAGCAGTTCACAGGGGGCAGGTGGCGGGGAGCTGTTTTTT
TRBV4-1	TRBJ2-1	-	TRBD2	CASSQVGLAGGPSYNEQFF	TGCGCCAGCAGCCAAGTGGGACTAGCGGGAGGGCCGTCCTACAATGAGCAGTTCTTC
TRBV2	TRBJ2-7	-	-	CASIGGSGYEQYF	TGTGCCAGCATCGGGGGATCCGGCTACGAGCAGTACTTC
TRBV4-2	TRBJ2-3	once	TRBD2	CASSQELLAGAQSDTQYF	TGTGCCAGCAGCCAAGAATTGCTAGCGGGGGCTCAATCGGATACGCAGTATTTT
TRBV11-2	TRBJ2-2	-	TRBD1	CASSSSKDDRGRSGELFF	TGTGCCAGCAGCTCATCAAAAGACGACAGGGGGCGGTCCGGGGAGCTGTTTTTT
TRBV6-6	TRBJ1-4	-	-	CASSVQGGNEKLFF	TGTGCCAGCAGTGTTCAGGGTGGAAACGAAAAACTGTTTTTT
TRBV29-1	TRBJ2-1	-	TRBD2	CSVAPHLRRGEWQFF	TGCAGCGTTGCCCCCCATTTGAGGCGGGGGGAATGGCAGTTCTTC
TRBV2	TRBJ1-2	-	-	CARTPGSLGGYTF	TGTGCCAGAACACCCGGGAGCCTGGGGGGCTACACCTTC
TRBV7-8	TRBJ1-3	few	-	CASSLVPGKDTIYF	TGTGCCAGCAGCTTAGTTCCAGGGAAGGACACCATATATTTT
TRBV5-1	TRBJ1-1	-	TRBD1	CASSFGQDLEAFF	TGCGCCAGCAGCTTTGGACAGGACCTGGAAGCTTTCTTT
TRBV13	TRBJ2-7	-	TRBD2	CASSLQRGLGRPYEQYF	TGTGCCAGCAGCTTACAGCGGGGACTAGGAAGGCCCTACGAGCAGTACTTC
TRBV7-3	TRBJ2-1	-	-	CASSLQGGSYNEQFF	TGTGCCAGCAGCTTGCAGGGGGGATCCTACAATGAGCAGTTCTTC
TRBV10-2	TRBJ1-1	-	TRBD1	CASSAAGGQAFF	TGCGCCAGCAGTGCGGCAGGGGGCCAGGCTTTCTTT
TRBV6-1	TRBJ1-4	-	-	CASSEAETRTAKLFF	TGTGCCAGCAGTGAAGCAGAAACGAGGACAGCAAAACTGTTTTTT
TRBV5-1	TRBJ2-1	-	TRBD2	CASSRTGTSGTYNEQFF	TGCGCCAGCAGCCGAACCGGCACTAGCGGGACCTACAATGAGCAGTTCTTC
TRBV2	TRBJ1-1	-	TRBD1	CASSAGNRGNTEAFF	TGTGCCAGCAGTGCGGGAAACAGGGGGAACACTGAAGCTTTCTTT
TRBV30	TRBJ2-5	-	-	CACYRDTQETQYF	TGTGCCTGCTACCGGGACACCCAAGAGACCCAGTACTTC
TRBV7-2	TRBJ1-5	-	-	CASSLAGQINQPQHF	TGTGCCAGCAGCTTAGCAGGACAAATAAATCAGCCCCAGCATTTT
TRBV6-1	TRBJ1-1	-	-	CATCPGTTNTEAFF	TGTGCAACGTGTCCCGGGACAACGAACACTGAAGCTTTCTTT
TRBV18	TRBJ1-4	-	-	CASSPEDSLQMRKLFF	TGTGCCAGCTCACCAGAGGACAGTCTACAGATGCGGAAACTGTTTTTT